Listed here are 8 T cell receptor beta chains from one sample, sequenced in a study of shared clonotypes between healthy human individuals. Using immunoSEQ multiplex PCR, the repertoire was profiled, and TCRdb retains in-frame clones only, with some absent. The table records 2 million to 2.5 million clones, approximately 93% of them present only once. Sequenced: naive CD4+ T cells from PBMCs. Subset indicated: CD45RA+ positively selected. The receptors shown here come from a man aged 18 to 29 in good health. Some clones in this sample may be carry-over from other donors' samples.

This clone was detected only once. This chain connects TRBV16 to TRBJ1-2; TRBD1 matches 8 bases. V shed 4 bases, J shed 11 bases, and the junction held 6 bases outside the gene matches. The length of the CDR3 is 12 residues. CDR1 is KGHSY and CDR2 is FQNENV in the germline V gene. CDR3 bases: TGTGCCAGCAGCCCGGGACAGGCCGGTTACACCTTC. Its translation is CASSPGQAGYTF.

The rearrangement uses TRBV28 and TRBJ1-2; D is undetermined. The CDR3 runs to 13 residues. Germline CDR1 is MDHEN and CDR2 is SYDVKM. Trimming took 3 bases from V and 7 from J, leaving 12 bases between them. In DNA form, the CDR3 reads TGTGCCAGCAGTTTTCGGTCTGGGGTTGGCTACACCTTC. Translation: CASSFRSGVGYTF.

The CDR3 is CASSQAGLAGFTDTQYF. CDR3 bases: TGCGCCAGCAGCCAAGCAGGACTAGCGGGATTCACAGATACGCAGTATTTT. V usage is TRBV4-1 and J usage is TRBJ2-3, with 12 positions matching TRBD2. The CDR3 runs 17 residues. Germline lookup yields CDR1 MGHRA and CDR2 YSYEKL. V shed 1 base and J 2 bases; nucleotides not matched to a gene: 4.

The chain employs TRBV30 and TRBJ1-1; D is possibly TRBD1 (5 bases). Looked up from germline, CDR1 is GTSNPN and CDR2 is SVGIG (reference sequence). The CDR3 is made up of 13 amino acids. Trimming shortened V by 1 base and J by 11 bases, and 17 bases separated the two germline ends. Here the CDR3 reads CAWSAGRKSRAFF. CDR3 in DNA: TGTGCCTGGAGTGCGGGGCGAAAAAGCCGGGCTTTCTTT.

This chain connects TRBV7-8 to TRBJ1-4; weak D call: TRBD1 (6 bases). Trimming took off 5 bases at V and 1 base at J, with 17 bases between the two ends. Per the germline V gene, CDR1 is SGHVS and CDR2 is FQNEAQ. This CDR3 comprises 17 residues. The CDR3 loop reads CASSPLRLQGTNEKLFF. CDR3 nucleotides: TGTGCCAGCAGCCCATTACGCCTACAGGGAACTAATGAAAAACTGTTTTTT.

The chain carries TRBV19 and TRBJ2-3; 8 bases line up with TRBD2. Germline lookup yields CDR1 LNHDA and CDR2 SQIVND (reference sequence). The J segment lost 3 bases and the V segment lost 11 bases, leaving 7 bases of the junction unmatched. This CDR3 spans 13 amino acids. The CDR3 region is CAAGSGSTDTQYF. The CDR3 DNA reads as TGTGCCGCCGGCAGCGGGAGTACAGATACGCAGTATTTT.

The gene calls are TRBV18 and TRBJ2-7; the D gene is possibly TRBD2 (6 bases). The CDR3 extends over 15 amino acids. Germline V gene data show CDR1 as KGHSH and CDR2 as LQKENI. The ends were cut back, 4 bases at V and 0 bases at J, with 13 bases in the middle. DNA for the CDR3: TGTGCCAGCTCACGACCCGGGAGCCCCTCCTACGAGCAGTACTTC. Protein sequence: CASSRPGSPSYEQYF. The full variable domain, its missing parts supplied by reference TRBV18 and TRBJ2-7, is NAGVMQNPRHLVRRRGQEARLRCSPMKGHSHVYWYRQLPEEGLKFMVYLQKENIIDESGMPKERFSAEFPKEGPSILRIQQVVRGDSAAYFCASSRPGSPSYEQYFGPGTRLTVT.

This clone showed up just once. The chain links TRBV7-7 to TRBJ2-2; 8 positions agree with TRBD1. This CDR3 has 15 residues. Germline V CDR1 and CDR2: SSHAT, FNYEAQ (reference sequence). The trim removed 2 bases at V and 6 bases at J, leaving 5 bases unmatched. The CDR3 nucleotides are TGTGCCAGCAGCTTACTTCCAGGGGGCCCCGGGGAGCTGTTTTTT. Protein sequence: CASSLLPGGPGELFF.